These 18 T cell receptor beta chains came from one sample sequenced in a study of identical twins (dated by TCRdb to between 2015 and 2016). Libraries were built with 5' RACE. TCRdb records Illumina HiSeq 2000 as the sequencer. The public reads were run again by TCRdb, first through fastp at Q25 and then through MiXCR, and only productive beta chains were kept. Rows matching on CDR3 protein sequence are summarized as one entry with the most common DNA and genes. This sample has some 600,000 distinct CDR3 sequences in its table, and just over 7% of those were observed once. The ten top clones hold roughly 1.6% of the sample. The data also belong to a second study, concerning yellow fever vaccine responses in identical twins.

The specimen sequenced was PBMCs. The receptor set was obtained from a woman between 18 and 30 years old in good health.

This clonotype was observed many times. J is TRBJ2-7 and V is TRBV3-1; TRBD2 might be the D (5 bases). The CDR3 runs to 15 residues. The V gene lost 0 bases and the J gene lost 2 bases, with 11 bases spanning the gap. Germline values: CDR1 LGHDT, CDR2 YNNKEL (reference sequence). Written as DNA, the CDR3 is TGTGCCAGCAGCCAAGAGTTAGCGAGGGCCTACGAGCAGTACTTC. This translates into CASSQELARAYEQYF.

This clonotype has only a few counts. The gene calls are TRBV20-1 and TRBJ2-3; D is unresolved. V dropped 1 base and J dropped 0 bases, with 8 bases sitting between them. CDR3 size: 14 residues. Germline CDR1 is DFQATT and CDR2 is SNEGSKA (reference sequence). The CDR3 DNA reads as TGCAGTGCTAGAGTCGTTGGTAGCACAGATACGCAGTATTTT. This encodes CSARVVGSTDTQYF.

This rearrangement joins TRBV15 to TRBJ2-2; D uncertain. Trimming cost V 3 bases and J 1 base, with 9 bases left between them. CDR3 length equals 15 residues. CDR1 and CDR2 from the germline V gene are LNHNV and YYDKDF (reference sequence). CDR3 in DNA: TGTGCCACCAGCAGGGAGTGGGGGAACACCGGGGAGCTGTTTTTT. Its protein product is CATSREWGNTGELFF.

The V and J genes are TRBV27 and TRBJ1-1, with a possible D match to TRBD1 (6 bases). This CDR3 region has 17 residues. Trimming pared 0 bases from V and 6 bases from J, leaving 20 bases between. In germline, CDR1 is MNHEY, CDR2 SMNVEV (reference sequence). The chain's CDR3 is CASSLSFLLRTGPEAFF. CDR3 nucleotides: TGTGCCAGCAGTTTATCGTTCTTGCTGCGAACAGGGCCTGAAGCTTTCTTT.

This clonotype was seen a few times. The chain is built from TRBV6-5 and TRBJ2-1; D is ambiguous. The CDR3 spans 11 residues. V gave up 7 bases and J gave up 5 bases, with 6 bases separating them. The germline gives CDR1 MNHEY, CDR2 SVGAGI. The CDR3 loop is CASMGNNEQFF. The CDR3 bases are TGTGCCAGCATGGGTAACAATGAGCAGTTCTTC.

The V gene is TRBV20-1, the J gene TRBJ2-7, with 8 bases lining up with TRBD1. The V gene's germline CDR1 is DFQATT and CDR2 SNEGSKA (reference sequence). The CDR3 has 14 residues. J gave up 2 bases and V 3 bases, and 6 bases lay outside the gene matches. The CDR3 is CSASRGQGTYEQYF. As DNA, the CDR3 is TGCAGTGCTAGCCGAGGACAGGGTACCTACGAGCAGTACTTC.

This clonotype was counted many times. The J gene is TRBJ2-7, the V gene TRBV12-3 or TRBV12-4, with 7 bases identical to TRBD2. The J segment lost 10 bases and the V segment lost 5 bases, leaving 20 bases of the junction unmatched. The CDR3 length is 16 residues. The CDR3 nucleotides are TGTGCCAGCAGTCCCTCGGGGGGAGCAGGGATAATAGGACAGTACTTC. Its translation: CASSPSGGAGIIGQYF.

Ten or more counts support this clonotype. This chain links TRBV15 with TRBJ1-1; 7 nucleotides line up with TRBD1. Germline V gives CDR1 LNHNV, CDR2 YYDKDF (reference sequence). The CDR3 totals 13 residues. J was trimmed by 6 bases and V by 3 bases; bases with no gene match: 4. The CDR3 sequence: CATSRETGSEAFF. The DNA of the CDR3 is TGTGCCACCAGCAGGGAGACAGGGTCTGAAGCTTTCTTT.

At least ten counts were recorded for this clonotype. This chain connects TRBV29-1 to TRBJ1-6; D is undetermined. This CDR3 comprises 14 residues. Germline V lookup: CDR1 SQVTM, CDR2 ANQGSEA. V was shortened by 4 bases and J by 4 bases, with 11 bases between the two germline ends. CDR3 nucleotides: TGCAGCGTTGGTTCCAGGTTGTATAATTCACCCCTCCACTTT. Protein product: CSVGSRLYNSPLHF.

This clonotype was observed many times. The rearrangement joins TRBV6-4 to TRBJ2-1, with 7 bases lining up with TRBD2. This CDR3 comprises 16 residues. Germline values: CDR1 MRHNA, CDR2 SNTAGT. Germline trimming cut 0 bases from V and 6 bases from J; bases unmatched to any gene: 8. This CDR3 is CASSDSGASGRNEQFF. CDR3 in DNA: TGTGCCAGCAGTGACTCTGGGGCTAGCGGTCGCAATGAGCAGTTCTTC.

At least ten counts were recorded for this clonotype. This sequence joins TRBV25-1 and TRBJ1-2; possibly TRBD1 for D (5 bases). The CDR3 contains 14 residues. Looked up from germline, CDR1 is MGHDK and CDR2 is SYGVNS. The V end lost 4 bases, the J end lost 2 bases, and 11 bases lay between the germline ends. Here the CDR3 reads CASSADGGNYGYTF. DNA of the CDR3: TGTGCCAGCAGTGCGGACGGGGGGAACTATGGCTACACCTTC.

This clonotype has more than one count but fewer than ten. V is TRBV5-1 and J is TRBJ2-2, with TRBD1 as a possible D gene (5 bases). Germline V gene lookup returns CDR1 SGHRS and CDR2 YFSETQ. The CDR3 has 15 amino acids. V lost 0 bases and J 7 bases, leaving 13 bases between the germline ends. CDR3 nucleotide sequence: TGCGCCAGCAGCTTGGTAACCAGGGATATCGGGGAGCTGTTTTTT. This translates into CASSLVTRDIGELFF.

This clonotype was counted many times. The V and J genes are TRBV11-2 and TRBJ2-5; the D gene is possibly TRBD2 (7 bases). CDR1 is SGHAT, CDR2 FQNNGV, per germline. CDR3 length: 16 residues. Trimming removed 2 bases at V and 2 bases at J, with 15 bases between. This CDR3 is CASSLKGGTRQETQYF. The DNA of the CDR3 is TGTGCCAGCAGCTTAAAGGGGGGGACCCGACAAGAGACCCAGTACTTC.

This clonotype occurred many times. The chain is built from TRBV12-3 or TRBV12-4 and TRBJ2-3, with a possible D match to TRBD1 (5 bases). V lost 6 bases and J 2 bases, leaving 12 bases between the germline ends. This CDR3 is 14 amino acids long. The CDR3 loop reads CASSDLGPTDTQYF. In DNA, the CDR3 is TGTGCCAGCAGCGACCTGGGGCCCACAGATACGCAGTATTTT.

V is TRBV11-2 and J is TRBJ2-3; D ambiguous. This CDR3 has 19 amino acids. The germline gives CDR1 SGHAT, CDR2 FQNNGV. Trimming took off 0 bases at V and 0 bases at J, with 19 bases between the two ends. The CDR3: CASSLDFYGPGTSTDTQYF. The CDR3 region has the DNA TGTGCCAGCAGCTTAGATTTTTACGGGCCAGGTACTAGCACAGATACGCAGTATTTT.

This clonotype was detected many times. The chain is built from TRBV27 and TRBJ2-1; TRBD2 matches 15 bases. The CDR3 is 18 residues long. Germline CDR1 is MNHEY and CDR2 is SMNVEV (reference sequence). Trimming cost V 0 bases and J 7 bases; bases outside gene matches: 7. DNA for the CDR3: TGTGCCAGCAGTTTATCGAGTGGACTAGCGGGAGGGCATAATGAGCAGTTCTTC. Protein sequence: CASSLSSGLAGGHNEQFF.

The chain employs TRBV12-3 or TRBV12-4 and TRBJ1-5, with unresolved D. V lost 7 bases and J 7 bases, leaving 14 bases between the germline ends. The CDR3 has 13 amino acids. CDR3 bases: TGTGCCAGCACCCTCATGGGTGAACAGCCCCAGCATTTT. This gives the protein CASTLMGEQPQHF.

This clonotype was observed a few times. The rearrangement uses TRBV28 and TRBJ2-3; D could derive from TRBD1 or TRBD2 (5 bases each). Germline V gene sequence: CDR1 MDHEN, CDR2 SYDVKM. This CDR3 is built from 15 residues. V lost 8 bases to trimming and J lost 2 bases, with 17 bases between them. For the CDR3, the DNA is TGTGCCAGCGGGGTCGGGGCATCATTCACAGATACGCAGTATTTT. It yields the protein CASGVGASFTDTQYF.